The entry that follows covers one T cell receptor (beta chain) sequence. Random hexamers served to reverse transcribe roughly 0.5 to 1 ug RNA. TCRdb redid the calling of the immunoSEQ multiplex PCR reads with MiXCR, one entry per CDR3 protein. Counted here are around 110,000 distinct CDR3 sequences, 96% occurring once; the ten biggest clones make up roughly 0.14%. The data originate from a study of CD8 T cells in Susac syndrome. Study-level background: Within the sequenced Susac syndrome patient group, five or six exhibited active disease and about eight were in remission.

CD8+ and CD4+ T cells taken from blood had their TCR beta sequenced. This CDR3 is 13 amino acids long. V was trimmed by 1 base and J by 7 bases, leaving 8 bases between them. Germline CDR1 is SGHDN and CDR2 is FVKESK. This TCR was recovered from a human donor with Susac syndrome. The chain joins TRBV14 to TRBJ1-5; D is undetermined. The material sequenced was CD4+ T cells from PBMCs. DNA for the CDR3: TGTGCCAGCAGCCAAGTTGCGGGCCAGCCCCAGCATTTT. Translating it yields CASSQVAGQPQHF.